This T cell receptor beta chain was captured in a study of cytomegalovirus exposure and HLA in healthy donors. Findings and limits, study-wide: The authors excluded some V segments, including TRBV6-2 and TRBV6-3, as indistinguishable.

The CDR3 loop spans 13 amino acids. Germline CDR1 and CDR2: KGHSH and LQKENI. Remarks on this clone: Its antigen is as yet unknown. Its ends do not fully match the called genes, so a read error is possible.

Though probably carrying unrecorded immune exposures, donors were nominally healthy at sampling. The PCR ran on 60 Vbeta and 13 Jbeta primers. Assay: immunoSEQ multiplex PCR; the TCRdb copy retains only in-frame clones and omits some. The repertoire holds approximately 190,000 clones, with approximately 77% as singletons. Sequences were obtained from PBMCs. This sequence originates from a man in his forties or fifties in good health and CMV-seropositive. V and J are TRBV18 and TRBJ1-4; D is unclear. CDR3 nucleotide sequence: TGTGCCAGCTCACCACGGCAGGATGAAAACCTGTTTTTT. Its translation is CASSPRQDENLFF.